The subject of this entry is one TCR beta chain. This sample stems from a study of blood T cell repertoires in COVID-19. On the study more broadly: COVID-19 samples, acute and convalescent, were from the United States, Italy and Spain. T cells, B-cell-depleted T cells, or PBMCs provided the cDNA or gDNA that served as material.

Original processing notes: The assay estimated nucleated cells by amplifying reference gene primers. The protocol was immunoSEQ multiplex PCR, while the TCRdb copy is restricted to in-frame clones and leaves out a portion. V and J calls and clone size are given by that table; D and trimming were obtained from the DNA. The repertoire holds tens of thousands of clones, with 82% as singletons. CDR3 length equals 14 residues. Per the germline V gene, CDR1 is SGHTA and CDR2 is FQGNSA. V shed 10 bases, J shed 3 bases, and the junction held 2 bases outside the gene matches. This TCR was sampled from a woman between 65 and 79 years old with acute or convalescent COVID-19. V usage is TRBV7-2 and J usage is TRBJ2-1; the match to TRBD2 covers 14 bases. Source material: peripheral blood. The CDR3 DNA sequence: TGTGCCACAGGGACTAGCGGGAGCTACAATGAGCAGTTCTTC. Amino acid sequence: CATGTSGSYNEQFF.